Following are 16 T cell receptor beta chains from one sample sequenced in a study of type 1 and type 2 diabetes patients. Genomic DNA was the PCR template. A primer set of 30 forward and 13 reverse primers amplified the CDR3. MiXCR, run by TCRdb on the multiplex PCR reads, gives a single entry per CDR3 protein. The table includes fewer than 300,000 distinct CDR3 sequences, around 47% detected once. Source material: peripheral blood mononuclear cells (PBMCs). The receptors stem from a man aged 18 to 35 with type 2 diabetes.

This clonotype was seen more than once but under ten times. The gene calls are TRBV29-1 and TRBJ1-5; 8 nucleotides line up with TRBD1. The CDR3 loop spans 13 amino acids. J lost 6 bases, V lost 4 bases, and 5 bases had no gene match. CDR1 SQVTM and CDR2 ANQGSEA come from the germline V gene. The CDR3 DNA is TGCAGCGTTGGATCAGGGGGCGGTCAGCCCCAGCATTTT. As protein: CSVGSGGGQPQHF.

On this clonotype: A much larger clonotype is one base distant, so this may be a read error. The chain recombines TRBV10-3 with TRBJ2-5, with D perhaps TRBD2 (6 bases). CDR3 length: 15 amino acids. Germline-derived CDR1 and CDR2 are ENHRY and SYGVKD. The CDR3 DNA sequence: TGTGCCATCAGTGAGTCGGCCAGGGAGGCAGAGACCCGGTACTTC. As protein: CAISESAREAETRYF.

This clonotype was counted between two and nine times. The chain recombines TRBV2 with TRBJ1-5; tentative D call: TRBD1 (5 bases). The CDR3 consists of 14 residues. Germline V gives CDR1 SNHLY, CDR2 FYNNEI. V was shortened by 7 bases and J by 0 bases, with 10 bases between the two germline ends. This CDR3 is CASKTALSNQPQHF. CDR3 nucleotide sequence: TGTGCCAGCAAGACAGCACTTAGCAATCAGCCCCAGCATTTT. Based on the CDR3 plus reference TRBV2 and TRBJ1-5, the full variable domain is EPEVTQTPSHQVTQMGQEVILRCVPISNHLYFYWYRQILGQKVEFLVSFYNNEISEKSEIFDDQFSVERPDGSNFTLKIRSTKLEDSAMYFCASKTALSNQPQHFGDGTRLSIL.

The chain links TRBV28 to TRBJ2-7; TRBD1 is a possible D gene (5 bases). The CDR3 loop spans 15 amino acids. Trimming took 4 bases from V and 2 from J, leaving 15 bases between them. Germline V lookup: CDR1 MDHEN, CDR2 SYDVKM. The CDR3 spells CASSSNGAATYEQYF. In DNA, the CDR3 is TGTGCCAGCAGTTCTAATGGGGCAGCCACCTACGAGCAGTACTTC. Together with reference TRBV28 and TRBJ2-7, the CDR3 gives the full variable domain: DVKVTQSSRYLVKRTGEKVFLECVQDMDHENMFWYRQDPGLGLRLIYFSYDVKMKEKGDIPEGYSVSREKKERFSLILESASTNQTSMYLCASSSNGAATYEQYFGPGTRLTVT.

The CDR3 is CAWSVMQGAYEQYF. The CDR3 nucleotides read TGTGCCTGGAGTGTAATGCAGGGGGCTTACGAGCAGTACTTC. The chain combines TRBV30 with TRBJ2-7, with TRBD1 identical over 8 bases. Germline trimming cut 0 bases from V and 4 bases from J; bases unmatched to any gene: 5. The CDR3 runs 14 residues. The germline V gene encodes CDR1 GTSNPN and CDR2 SVGIG (reference sequence).

This clonotype occurred once. The V gene is TRBV9, the J gene TRBJ1-2; D might be TRBD1 (5 bases). CDR1 and CDR2 from the germline V gene are SGDLS and YYNGEE. CDR3 length equals 15 residues. The V and J ends lost 0 bases and 7 bases respectively, with 16 bases between them. CDR3 in DNA: TGTGCCAGCAGCGTAGAGGCAGGGTTGCCCTGTGGCTACACCTTC. Amino acids: CASSVEAGLPCGYTF.

This clonotype turned up a few times. The chain combines TRBV19 with TRBJ1-4; unclear D gene. Germline CDR1 is LNHDA and CDR2 is SQIVND (reference sequence). The CDR3 has 12 amino acids. V lost 8 bases and J 8 bases, leaving 12 bases between the germline ends. CDR3 nucleotides: TGTGCCAGTTTAGACGGAGGGGAAAAACTGTTTTTT. Protein: CASLDGGEKLFF.

This rearrangement joins TRBV7-3 to TRBJ2-7; a weak D match, TRBD1 (6 bases). Germline CDR1 reads SGHTA; CDR2 reads FQGTGA. The CDR3 covers 11 residues. Trimming removed 8 bases from V and 3 bases from J, with 8 bases in between. CDR3 in DNA: TGTGCCAGCGGGGGCAACTACGAGCAGTACTTC. It translates to CASGGNYEQYF.

A single count supports this clonotype. V gene TRBV15 combines with J gene TRBJ2-7; 8 positions agree with TRBD2. J gave up 0 bases and V 10 bases, and 17 bases lay outside the gene matches. The CDR3 is 17 residues long. CDR1 is LNHNV, CDR2 YYDKDF, per germline (reference sequence). The CDR3 region has the DNA TGTGCCAGCAGTGAAGGGTTAGCGGGGAATCTCTCCTACGAGCAGTACTTC. Encoded protein: CASSEGLAGNLSYEQYF.

This clonotype appeared a few times. The genes are TRBV10-1 and TRBJ2-7; D might be TRBD1 (5 bases). The CDR3 runs to 14 residues. The germline CDR1 and CDR2 sequences are WNHNN and SYGVQD (reference sequence). The ends were cut back, 7 bases at V and 2 bases at J, with 15 bases in the middle. CDR3 sequence (DNA): TGCGCCAGCACCCCGACAGTCCCCCCCTACGAGCAGTACTTC. This translates into CASTPTVPPYEQYF.

Details on this clonotype: A much larger clonotype is one base distant, so this may be a read error. This chain uses TRBV25-1 with TRBJ1-4; D not certain. V was pared by 7 bases and J by 7 bases, with 13 bases between. The V gene's germline CDR1 is MGHDK and CDR2 SYGVNS. The CDR3 has 13 amino acids. As DNA, the CDR3 is TGTGCCAGCAAGACGAGTTGGGGTGAAAAACTGTTTTTT. Encoded protein: CASKTSWGEKLFF.

This clonotype has only one observation. This rearrangement joins TRBV7-8 to TRBJ2-2, with D hard to call. V lost 4 bases and J 4 bases, leaving 16 bases between the germline ends. The CDR3 has 16 residues. CDR1 is SGHVS, CDR2 FQNEAQ, per germline. Written as DNA, the CDR3 is TGTGCCAGCAGCTCTGACGACCCGGTGGGCACCGGGGAGCTGTTTTTT. Its protein product is CASSSDDPVGTGELFF.

This chain links TRBV2 with TRBJ2-2, with D possibly being TRBD2 (5 bases). This CDR3 spans 14 amino acids. Per the germline V gene, CDR1 is SNHLY and CDR2 is FYNNEI. The V end lost 4 bases, the J end lost 5 bases, and 11 bases lay between the germline ends. The CDR3 is CASSAQSGTGELFF. CDR3 coding DNA: TGTGCCAGCAGTGCACAATCGGGGACCGGGGAGCTGTTTTTT.

This clonotype was detected a few times. The chain recombines TRBV29-1 with TRBJ1-1; a weak D match, TRBD1 (5 bases). The V end was cut by 5 bases, the J end by 4 bases, with 17 bases between. The CDR3 spans 14 residues. CDR1 is SQVTM and CDR2 is ANQGSEA in the germline V gene. This CDR3 is CSVISTGGGTEAFF. Here the CDR3 DNA reads TGCAGCGTTATTTCGACCGGGGGGGGCACTGAAGCTTTCTTT.

CDR3 amino acids: CSAPKRLAGGRAQYF. The CDR3, as DNA: TGCAGTGCTCCGAAACGACTAGCGGGAGGGCGAGCCCAGTACTTC. The J gene is TRBJ2-5, the V gene TRBV20-1; 14 bases agree with TRBD2. The CDR3 is 15 residues long. The germline CDR1 and CDR2 sequences are DFQATT and SNEGSKA (reference sequence). J was trimmed by 9 bases and V by 5 bases; bases with no gene match: 11.

The chain employs TRBV2 and TRBJ2-2; 10 bases are a match to TRBD2. V was clipped by 6 bases and J by 3 bases; unmatched bases: 7. The CDR3 has 16 residues. The germline V gene has CDR1 SNHLY and CDR2 FYNNEI. The CDR3: CASRGIAGGHTGELFF. The CDR3 DNA sequence: TGTGCCAGCAGGGGGATAGCGGGAGGACACACCGGGGAGCTGTTTTTT.